The rows below give T cell receptor beta chains drawn from one sample of a study of blood T cell repertoires in COVID-19. Produced via immunoSEQ multiplex PCR; TCRdb's table is partial and in-frame only. Among a few hundred thousand clones listed, about nine tenths were seen once. Sequences were obtained from PBMCs or T cells enriched from blood (not recorded which). These receptors were taken from a woman aged 25-40 years who had been exposed to COVID-19. CDR3s include the opening cysteine and the closing phenylalanine or tryptophan. A D gene is named only where the DNA matches it firmly. Clone size, where shown, is once, few, many, or a class for clones that have expanded.

len: 16; d_gene: -; j_gene: TRBJ1-1; v_gene: TRBV5-1; abundance: once; CDR3aa: CASSSPEGVMNTEAFF; CDR3nt: TGCGCCAGCAGCTCCCCTGAGGGGGTCATGAACACTGAAGCTTTCTTT
len: 15; d_gene: TRBD2; j_gene: TRBJ2-2; v_gene: TRBV19; abundance: -; CDR3aa: CASGGAGGLAGELFF; CDR3nt: TGTGCCAGTGGTGGGGCGGGAGGTTTGGCCGGGGAGCTGTTTTTT
len: 15; d_gene: TRBD1; j_gene: TRBJ1-6; v_gene: TRBV6-4; abundance: once; CDR3aa: CASSPMTGGNSPLHF; CDR3nt: TGTGCCAGCAGCCCCATGACAGGGGGTAATTCACCCCTCCACTTT
len: 16; d_gene: -; j_gene: TRBJ1-1; v_gene: TRBV12-5; abundance: -; CDR3aa: CASGLVLARLNTEAFF; CDR3nt: TGTGCTAGTGGTTTGGTACTCGCCCGATTGAACACTGAAGCTTTCTTT
len: 14; d_gene: -; j_gene: TRBJ2-7; v_gene: TRBV11-2; abundance: -; CDR3aa: CASSLNPNTYEQYF; CDR3nt: TGTGCCAGCAGTCTAAATCCCAATACCTACGAGCAGTACTTC
len: 17; d_gene: TRBD1; j_gene: TRBJ1-2; v_gene: TRBV5-1; abundance: -; CDR3aa: CASSPAGTGAKNYGYTF; CDR3nt: TGCGCCAGCAGCCCTGCCGGGACAGGGGCGAAGAACTATGGCTACACCTTC
len: 14; d_gene: -; j_gene: TRBJ1-6; v_gene: TRBV27; abundance: -; CDR3aa: CASSLSAGNSPLHF; CDR3nt: TGTGCCAGCAGTTTAAGTGCCGGTAATTCACCCCTCCACTTT
len: 15; d_gene: -; j_gene: TRBJ1-4; v_gene: TRBV28; abundance: -; CDR3aa: CATSKFTGPNEKLFF; CDR3nt: TGTGCCACCTCGAAGTTTACAGGACCTAATGAAAAACTGTTTTTT
len: 17; d_gene: TRBD1; j_gene: TRBJ2-5; v_gene: TRBV7-8; abundance: -; CDR3aa: CASSLVKTGGIQETQYF; CDR3nt: TGTGCCAGCAGCTTAGTCAAAACAGGGGGTATACAAGAGACCCAGTACTTC
len: 11; d_gene: TRBD2; j_gene: TRBJ2-1; v_gene: TRBV11-1; abundance: -; CDR3aa: CASSLGTRLFF; CDR3nt: TGTGCCAGCAGCTTAGGGACTAGGCTGTTCTTC
len: 17; d_gene: -; j_gene: TRBJ1-1; v_gene: TRBV2; abundance: -; CDR3aa: CASSEALLPPGNTEAFF; CDR3nt: TGTGCCAGCAGTGAAGCCCTGCTACCCCCGGGGAACACTGAAGCTTTCTTT
len: 15; d_gene: -; j_gene: TRBJ2-5; v_gene: TRBV13; abundance: -; CDR3aa: CASSPTTATQETQYF; CDR3nt: TGTGCCAGCAGCCCGACGACAGCCACCCAAGAGACCCAGTACTTC
len: 13; d_gene: -; j_gene: TRBJ2-5; v_gene: TRBV10-2; abundance: -; CDR3aa: CASNMEGQETQYF; CDR3nt: TGCGCCAGCAATATGGAGGGTCAAGAGACCCAGTACTTC
len: 16; d_gene: TRBD2; j_gene: TRBJ2-3; v_gene: TRBV6-2/TRBV6-3; abundance: -; CDR3aa: CASSFGLAGGTDTQYF; CDR3nt: TGTGCCAGCAGTTTCGGACTAGCGGGAGGGACGGATACGCAGTATTTT
len: 14; d_gene: TRBD2; j_gene: TRBJ2-7; v_gene: TRBV6-5; abundance: -; CDR3aa: CASSKLARAYEQYF; CDR3nt: TGTGCCAGCAGTAAACTAGCGAGAGCCTACGAGCAGTACTTC
len: 17; d_gene: -; j_gene: TRBJ2-3; v_gene: TRBV9; abundance: once; CDR3aa: CASSVFVSSLGTDTQYF; CDR3nt: TGTGCCAGCAGCGTATTTGTCTCTAGCCTGGGCACAGATACGCAGTATTTT
len: 16; d_gene: TRBD1; j_gene: TRBJ2-1; v_gene: TRBV9; abundance: -; CDR3aa: CASSVGQGALLNEQFF; CDR3nt: TGTGCCAGCAGCGTAGGACAGGGGGCACTTCTCAATGAGCAGTTCTTC
len: 20; d_gene: -; j_gene: TRBJ2-7; v_gene: TRBV12-1; abundance: -; CDR3aa: CASSFFPTSGTSGPGDEQYF; CDR3nt: TGTGCCAGCAGCTTTTTCCCGACTAGCGGGACTTCAGGGCCCGGGGACGAGCAGTACTTC
len: 15; d_gene: -; j_gene: TRBJ1-2; v_gene: TRBV2; abundance: -; CDR3aa: CASTRTRTRGYGYTF; CDR3nt: TGTGCCAGCACTCGGACAAGAACCAGGGGCTATGGCTACACCTTC
len: 15; d_gene: -; j_gene: TRBJ2-5; v_gene: TRBV7-8; abundance: -; CDR3aa: CASSLGEGGPLDQYF; CDR3nt: TGTGCCAGCAGCTTAGGGGAGGGGGGACCCTTGGACCAGTACTTC
len: 14; d_gene: -; j_gene: TRBJ1-4; v_gene: TRBV29-1; abundance: -; CDR3aa: CSMIGLGTNEKLFF; CDR3nt: TGCAGCATGATCGGTCTCGGGACTAATGAAAAACTGTTTTTT
len: 15; d_gene: -; j_gene: TRBJ2-2; v_gene: TRBV10-3; abundance: -; CDR3aa: CAISDRGADTGELFF; CDR3nt: TGTGCCATCAGTGACAGGGGGGCGGACACCGGGGAGCTGTTTTTT
len: 16; d_gene: TRBD2; j_gene: TRBJ2-1; v_gene: TRBV9; abundance: -; CDR3aa: CASSVSSGSSYNEQFF; CDR3nt: TGTGCCAGCAGCGTATCTAGCGGGAGCTCCTACAATGAGCAGTTCTTC
len: 14; d_gene: -; j_gene: TRBJ1-1; v_gene: TRBV12-5; abundance: -; CDR3aa: CASGQWGGNTEAFF; CDR3nt: TGTGCTAGTGGCCAGTGGGGAGGGAACACTGAAGCTTTCTTT
len: 16; d_gene: -; j_gene: TRBJ2-2; v_gene: TRBV2; abundance: -; CDR3aa: CASTPGQFGNTGELFF; CDR3nt: TGTGCCAGCACCCCAGGTCAGTTCGGCAACACCGGGGAGCTGTTTTTT
len: 13; d_gene: TRBD1; j_gene: TRBJ2-2; v_gene: TRBV7-9; abundance: -; CDR3aa: CASIDRGGGELFF; CDR3nt: TGTGCCAGCATAGACAGGGGTGGCGGGGAGCTGTTTTTT
len: 15; d_gene: TRBD1; j_gene: TRBJ2-7; v_gene: TRBV28; abundance: -; CDR3aa: CASSPPGQGANEQYF; CDR3nt: TGTGCCAGCAGTCCTCCGGGACAGGGGGCCAACGAGCAGTACTTC
len: 16; d_gene: -; j_gene: TRBJ1-4; v_gene: TRBV5-5; abundance: -; CDR3aa: CASSLPWGVVSEKLFF; CDR3nt: TGTGCCAGCAGCTTGCCGTGGGGGGTAGTGAGTGAAAAACTGTTTTTT
len: 16; d_gene: TRBD2; j_gene: TRBJ2-1; v_gene: TRBV11-1; abundance: -; CDR3aa: CASSLDSGRDYNEQFF; CDR3nt: TGTGCCAGCAGCTTAGATAGCGGGAGAGACTACAATGAGCAGTTCTTC
len: 14; d_gene: -; j_gene: TRBJ2-7; v_gene: TRBV13; abundance: -; CDR3aa: CASSQSRRNDEQYF; CDR3nt: TGTGCCAGCAGCCAAAGCCGGAGGAACGACGAGCAGTACTTC
len: 14; d_gene: -; j_gene: TRBJ2-3; v_gene: TRBV6-1; abundance: -; CDR3aa: CASSEGTSTDTQYF; CDR3nt: TGTGCCAGCAGTGAAGGGACTAGCACAGATACGCAGTATTTT
len: 13; d_gene: -; j_gene: TRBJ1-1; v_gene: TRBV3-1/TRBV3-2; abundance: -; CDR3aa: CASSQIVNTEAFF; CDR3nt: TGTGCCAGCAGCCAAATAGTGAACACTGAAGCTTTCTTT
len: 14; d_gene: -; j_gene: TRBJ2-2; v_gene: TRBV10-3; abundance: few; CDR3aa: CAISARENTGELFF; CDR3nt: TGTGCCATCAGTGCGCGGGAGAACACCGGGGAGCTGTTTTTT
len: 14; d_gene: -; j_gene: TRBJ1-2; v_gene: TRBV21-1; abundance: -; CDR3aa: CASSKVVRGSGYTF; CDR3nt: TGTGCCAGCAGCAAAGTAGTGAGAGGAAGTGGCTACACCTTC
len: 12; d_gene: -; j_gene: TRBJ2-2; v_gene: TRBV5-1; abundance: -; CDR3aa: CASSLGGGELFF; CDR3nt: TGCGCCAGCAGCTTGGGAGGCGGGGAGCTGTTTTTT
len: 18; d_gene: TRBD2; j_gene: TRBJ2-7; v_gene: TRBV11-3; abundance: -; CDR3aa: CASSLDPPTTSGSYEQYF; CDR3nt: TGTGCCAGCAGCTTAGATCCCCCCACGACTAGCGGGAGTTACGAGCAGTACTTC
len: 13; d_gene: -; j_gene: TRBJ2-7; v_gene: TRBV11-2; abundance: -; CDR3aa: CASSYTRLGEQYF; CDR3nt: TGTGCCAGCAGCTACACGAGACTGGGCGAGCAGTACTTC
len: 16; d_gene: TRBD2; j_gene: TRBJ2-7; v_gene: TRBV5-4; abundance: -; CDR3aa: CASSFGLAGGPNGQYF; CDR3nt: TGTGCCAGCAGCTTTGGGCTAGCGGGAGGGCCTAACGGGCAGTACTTC
len: 17; d_gene: -; j_gene: TRBJ1-3; v_gene: TRBV14; abundance: -; CDR3aa: CASSQEDRYISGNTIYF; CDR3nt: TGTGCCAGCAGCCAAGAGGACAGATATATCTCTGGAAACACCATATATTTT
len: 12; d_gene: TRBD2; j_gene: TRBJ2-3; v_gene: TRBV2; abundance: -; CDR3aa: CAGRETTDTQYF; CDR3nt: TGTGCCGGGCGGGAGACCACAGATACGCAGTATTTT
len: 13; d_gene: TRBD1; j_gene: TRBJ1-1; v_gene: TRBV6-5; abundance: -; CDR3aa: CASSRETGLEAFF; CDR3nt: TGTGCCAGCAGTCGAGAGACAGGGTTAGAAGCTTTCTTT
len: 14; d_gene: -; j_gene: TRBJ2-7; v_gene: TRBV6-1; abundance: -; CDR3aa: CASSDAGTGYEQYF; CDR3nt: TGTGCCAGCAGTGACGCCGGAACAGGGTACGAGCAGTACTTC
len: 16; d_gene: -; j_gene: TRBJ2-7; v_gene: TRBV10-2; abundance: -; CDR3aa: CASSDFGAGDPYEQYF; CDR3nt: TGCGCCAGCAGTGATTTTGGGGCAGGGGACCCCTACGAGCAGTACTTC
len: 16; d_gene: -; j_gene: TRBJ1-1; v_gene: TRBV11-2; abundance: -; CDR3aa: CASSPPLAGMNTEAFF; CDR3nt: TGTGCCAGCAGCCCTCCCCTTGCAGGAATGAACACTGAAGCTTTCTTT
len: 12; d_gene: -; j_gene: TRBJ2-5; v_gene: TRBV28; abundance: -; CDR3aa: CAGRPGQETQYF; CDR3nt: TGTGCCGGCCGGCCAGGGCAAGAGACCCAGTACTTC